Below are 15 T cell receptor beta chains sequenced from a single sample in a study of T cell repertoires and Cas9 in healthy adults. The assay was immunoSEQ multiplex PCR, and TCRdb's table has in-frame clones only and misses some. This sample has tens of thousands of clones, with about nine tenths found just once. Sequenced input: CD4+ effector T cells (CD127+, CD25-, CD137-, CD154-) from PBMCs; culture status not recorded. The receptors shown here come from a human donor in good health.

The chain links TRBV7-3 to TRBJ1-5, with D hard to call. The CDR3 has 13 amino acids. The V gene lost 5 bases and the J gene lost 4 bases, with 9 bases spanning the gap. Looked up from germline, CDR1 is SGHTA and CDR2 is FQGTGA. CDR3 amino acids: CASSGNPNQPQHF. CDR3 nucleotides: TGTGCCAGCAGCGGGAACCCGAATCAGCCCCAGCATTTT.

CDR3 nucleotides: TGTGCCAGCAGTCAGACAGGGGAGCAAGGCTACACCTTC. It encodes CASSQTGEQGYTF. The chain joins TRBV27 to TRBJ1-2; 8 positions match TRBD1. Germline lookup yields CDR1 MNHEY and CDR2 SMNVEV (reference sequence). V lost 5 bases and J lost 8; bases outside the gene matches: 7. The length of the CDR3 is 13 residues.

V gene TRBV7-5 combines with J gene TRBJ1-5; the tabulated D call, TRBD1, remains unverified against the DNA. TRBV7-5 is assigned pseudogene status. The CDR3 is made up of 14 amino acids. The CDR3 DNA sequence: TGTGCCAGAAGCAGGACAGGGACTGATCAGCCCCAGCATTTT. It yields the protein CARSRTGTDQPQHF.

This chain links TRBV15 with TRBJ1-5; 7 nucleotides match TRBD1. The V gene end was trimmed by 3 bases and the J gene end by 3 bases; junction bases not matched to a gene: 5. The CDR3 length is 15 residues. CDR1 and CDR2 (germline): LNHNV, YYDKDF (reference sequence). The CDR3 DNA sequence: TGTGCCACCAGCAGCGACAGGGTCCCCAATCAGCCCCAGCATTTT. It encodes CATSSDRVPNQPQHF.

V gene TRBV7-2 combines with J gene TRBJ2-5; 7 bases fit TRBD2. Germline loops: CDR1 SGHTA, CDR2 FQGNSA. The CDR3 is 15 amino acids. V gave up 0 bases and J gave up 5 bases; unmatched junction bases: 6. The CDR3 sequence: CASSLAGGSWETQYF. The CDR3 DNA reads TGTGCCAGCAGCTTAGCGGGGGGGTCCTGGGAGACCCAGTACTTC.

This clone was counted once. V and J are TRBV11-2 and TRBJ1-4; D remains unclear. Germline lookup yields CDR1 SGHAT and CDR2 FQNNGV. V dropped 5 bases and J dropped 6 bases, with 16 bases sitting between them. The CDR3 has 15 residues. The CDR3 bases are TGTGCCAGCAGCCAACCCGGCAGGAAAGATGAAAAACTGTTTTTT. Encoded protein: CASSQPGRKDEKLFF.

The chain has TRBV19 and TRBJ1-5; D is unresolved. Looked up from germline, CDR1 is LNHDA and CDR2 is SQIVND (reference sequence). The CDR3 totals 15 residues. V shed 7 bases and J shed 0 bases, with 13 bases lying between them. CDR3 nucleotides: TGTGCCAGTACGAGTCGTCCTTATAGCAATCAGCCCCAGCATTTT. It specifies CASTSRPYSNQPQHF.

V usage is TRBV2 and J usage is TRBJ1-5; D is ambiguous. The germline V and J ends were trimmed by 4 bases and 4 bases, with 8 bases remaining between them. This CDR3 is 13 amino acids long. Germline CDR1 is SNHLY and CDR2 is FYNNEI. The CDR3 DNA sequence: TGTGCCAGCAGTGTGGACGGAAATCAGCCCCAGCATTTT. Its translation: CASSVDGNQPQHF.

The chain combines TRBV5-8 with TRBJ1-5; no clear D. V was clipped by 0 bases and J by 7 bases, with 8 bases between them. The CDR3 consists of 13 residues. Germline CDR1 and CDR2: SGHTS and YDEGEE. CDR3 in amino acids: CASSLAREQPQHF. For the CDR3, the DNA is TGTGCCAGCAGCTTGGCGCGGGAACAGCCCCAGCATTTT. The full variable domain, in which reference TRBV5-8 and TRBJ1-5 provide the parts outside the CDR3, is EAGVTQSPTHLIKTRGQQATLRCSPISGHTSVYWYQQALGLGLQFLLWYDEGEERNRGNFPPRFSGRQFPNYSSELNVNALELEDSALYLCASSLAREQPQHFGDGTRLSIL.

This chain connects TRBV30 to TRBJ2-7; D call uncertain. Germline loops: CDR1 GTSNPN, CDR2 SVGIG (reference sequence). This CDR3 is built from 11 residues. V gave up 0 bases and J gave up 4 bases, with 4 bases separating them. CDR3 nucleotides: TGTGCCTGGAGTGTCCCGTACGAGCAGTACTTC. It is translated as CAWSVPYEQYF.

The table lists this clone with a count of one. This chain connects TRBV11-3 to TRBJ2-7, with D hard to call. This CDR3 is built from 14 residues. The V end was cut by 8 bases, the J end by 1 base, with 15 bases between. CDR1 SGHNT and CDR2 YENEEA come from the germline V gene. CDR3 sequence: CASGVGHQSYEQYF. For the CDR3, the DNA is TGTGCCAGCGGAGTCGGGCATCAGTCCTACGAGCAGTACTTC.

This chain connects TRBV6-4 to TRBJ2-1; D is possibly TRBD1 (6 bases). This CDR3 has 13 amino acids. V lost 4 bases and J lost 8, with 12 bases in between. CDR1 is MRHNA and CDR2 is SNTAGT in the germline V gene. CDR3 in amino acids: CASSVWGLDEQFF. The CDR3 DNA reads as TGTGCCAGCAGTGTTTGGGGGCTTGATGAGCAGTTCTTC.

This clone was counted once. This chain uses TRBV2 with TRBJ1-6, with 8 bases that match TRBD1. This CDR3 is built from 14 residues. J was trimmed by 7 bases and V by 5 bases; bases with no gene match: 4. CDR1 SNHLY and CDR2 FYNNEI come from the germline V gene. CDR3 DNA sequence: TGTGCCAGCAGTCAGGGGGCACGGAATTCACCCCTCCACTTT. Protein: CASSQGARNSPLHF. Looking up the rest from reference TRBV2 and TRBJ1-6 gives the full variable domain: EPEVTQTPSHQVTQMGQEVILRCVPISNHLYFYWYRQILGQKVEFLVSFYNNEISEKSEIFDDQFSVERPDGSNFTLKIRSTKLEDSAMYFCASSQGARNSPLHFGNGTRLTVT.

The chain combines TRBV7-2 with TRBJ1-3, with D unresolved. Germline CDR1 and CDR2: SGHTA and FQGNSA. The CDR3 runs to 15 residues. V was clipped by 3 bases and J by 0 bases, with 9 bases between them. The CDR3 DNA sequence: TGTGCCAGCAGCTTCGCAGGACTCTCTGGAAACACCATATATTTT. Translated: CASSFAGLSGNTIYF.

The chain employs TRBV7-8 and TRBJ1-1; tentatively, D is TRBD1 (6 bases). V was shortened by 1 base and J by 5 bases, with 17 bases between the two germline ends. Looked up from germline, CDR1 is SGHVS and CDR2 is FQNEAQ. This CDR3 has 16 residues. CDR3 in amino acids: CASSLVGGGRETEAFF. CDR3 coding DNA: TGTGCCAGCAGCTTAGTAGGGGGGGGACGAGAAACTGAAGCTTTCTTT.